A selection of T cell receptor beta chains follows, all from one sample in a study of T cells in Graves' hyperthyroidism and ophthalmopathy. One entry per CDR3 protein results from TCRdb running MiXCR on the multiplex PCR reads. The sample consists of about 260,000 distinct CDR3 sequences, roughly 17% of them appearing once. The sequencing sample was made of blood. Source of these receptors: a woman between 18 and 30 years old with Graves' ophthalmopathy. Both conserved end residues are part of each CDR3. The D gene is left open where the match is weak. Where a row states a size, it is once, few, many or the class of an expanded clone; other rows omit it.

d_gene: NA
j_gene: TRBJ2-1
abundance: many
v_gene: TRBV12-3/TRBV12-4
CDR3aa: CASSLGTQGNEQFF
CDR3nt: TGTGCCAGCAGTTTAGGGACACAAGGCAATGAGCAGTTCTTC

d_gene: NA
j_gene: TRBJ1-6
abundance: many
v_gene: TRBV11-2
CDR3aa: CASSLVGSPLHF
CDR3nt: TGTGCCAGCAGCTTAGTGGGTTCACCCCTCCACTTT

d_gene: TRBD2
j_gene: TRBJ2-7
abundance: many
v_gene: TRBV7-3
CDR3aa: CASSTTRTSGYEQYF
CDR3nt: TGTGCCAGCAGCACTACTCGGACTAGCGGCTACGAGCAGTACTTC

d_gene: TRBD2
j_gene: TRBJ2-1
abundance: many
v_gene: TRBV20-1
CDR3aa: CSARKTSGPGDEQFF
CDR3nt: TGCAGTGCTAGAAAGACTAGCGGACCCGGGGATGAGCAGTTCTTC

d_gene: NA
j_gene: TRBJ1-6
abundance: many
v_gene: TRBV5-8
CDR3aa: CASRPGAYNSPLHF
CDR3nt: TGTGCCAGCAGGCCGGGGGCCTATAATTCACCCCTCCACTTT

d_gene: TRBD2
j_gene: TRBJ2-1
abundance: many
v_gene: TRBV7-8
CDR3aa: CASSLRVAGVGGEQFF
CDR3nt: TGTGCCAGCAGCTTAAGAGTAGCGGGGGTGGGCGGTGAGCAGTTCTTC

d_gene: NA
j_gene: TRBJ1-2
abundance: many
v_gene: TRBV18
CDR3aa: CASSPQSGNYGYTF
CDR3nt: TGTGCCAGCTCACCCCAGAGTGGGAACTATGGCTACACCTTC

d_gene: NA
j_gene: TRBJ1-2
abundance: many
v_gene: TRBV2
CDR3aa: CASSEAEQPLHF
CDR3nt: TGTGCCAGCAGTGAAGCGGAGCAGCCGCTACACTTC

d_gene: NA
j_gene: TRBJ1-5
abundance: many
v_gene: TRBV4-1
CDR3aa: CASSQLGEDQPQHF
CDR3nt: TGCGCCAGCAGCCAACTCGGAGAAGATCAGCCCCAGCATTTT

d_gene: NA
j_gene: TRBJ1-2
abundance: many
v_gene: TRBV18
CDR3aa: CASSPDRTYGYTF
CDR3nt: TGTGCCAGCTCTCCCGACAGGACCTATGGCTACACCTTC

d_gene: NA
j_gene: TRBJ2-7
abundance: many
v_gene: TRBV6-2/TRBV6-3
CDR3aa: CASSYSNSYEQYF
CDR3nt: TGTGCCAGCAGTTATTCGAACTCCTACGAGCAGTACTTC

d_gene: NA
j_gene: TRBJ1-5
abundance: many
v_gene: TRBV5-1
CDR3aa: CASSVDFHQPQHF
CDR3nt: TGCGCCAGCAGCGTGGACTTCCATCAGCCCCAGCATTTT

d_gene: NA
j_gene: TRBJ2-3
abundance: NA
v_gene: TRBV3-1
CDR3aa: CASSPFGAGTDTQYF
CDR3nt: TGTGCCAGCAGCCCTTTTGGAGCGGGCACAGATACGCAGTATTTT

d_gene: NA
j_gene: TRBJ2-3
abundance: few
v_gene: TRBV19
CDR3aa: CASSPGTRDTQYF
CDR3nt: TGTGCCAGTAGTCCGGGGACCCGAGATACGCAGTATTTT

d_gene: TRBD1
j_gene: TRBJ2-7
abundance: many
v_gene: TRBV20-1
CDR3aa: CSANRPRTGMHYEQYF
CDR3nt: TGCAGTGCTAACCGGCCTCGGACAGGGATGCACTACGAGCAGTACTTC

d_gene: NA
j_gene: TRBJ1-2
abundance: NA
v_gene: TRBV4-1
CDR3aa: CASSQRGTTHLYTF
CDR3nt: TGCGCCAGCAGCCAAAGGGGGACTACTCATCTCTACACCTTC

d_gene: NA
j_gene: TRBJ1-5
abundance: NA
v_gene: TRBV20-1
CDR3aa: CSALGDSNQPQHF
CDR3nt: TGCAGTGCTCTGGGTGACAGCAATCAGCCCCAGCATTTT

d_gene: TRBD2
j_gene: TRBJ2-1
abundance: many
v_gene: TRBV6-1
CDR3aa: CASSELIQRGDSYNEQFF
CDR3nt: TGTGCCAGCAGTGAATTAATACAGCGGGGGGATTCCTACAATGAGCAGTTCTTC

d_gene: TRBD1
j_gene: TRBJ2-3
abundance: few
v_gene: TRBV10-1
CDR3aa: CASSEGTGYIDTQYF
CDR3nt: TGCGCCAGCAGTGAAGGGACAGGGTATATAGATACGCAGTATTTT

d_gene: NA
j_gene: TRBJ1-4
abundance: many
v_gene: TRBV6-1
CDR3aa: CASSPRHSTPGEKLFF
CDR3nt: TGTGCCAGCAGTCCCCGGCATTCTACTCCAGGGGAAAAACTGTTTTTT

d_gene: NA
j_gene: TRBJ2-1
abundance: many
v_gene: TRBV5-5
CDR3aa: CASSLGQADYNEQFF
CDR3nt: TGTGCCAGCAGCTTAGGGCAGGCTGACTACAATGAGCAGTTCTTC

d_gene: TRBD1
j_gene: TRBJ2-7
abundance: many
v_gene: TRBV6-5
CDR3aa: CASSYSVGTGGWNEQYF
CDR3nt: TGTGCCAGCAGTTACTCTGTTGGGACAGGGGGGTGGAACGAGCAGTACTTC

d_gene: TRBD1
j_gene: TRBJ2-1
abundance: many
v_gene: TRBV7-3
CDR3aa: CASSPDRMAYNEQFF
CDR3nt: TGTGCCAGCAGCCCGGACAGGATGGCCTACAATGAGCAGTTCTTC

d_gene: TRBD2
j_gene: TRBJ2-1
abundance: NA
v_gene: TRBV10-1
CDR3aa: CASSEGSGSNYNEQFF
CDR3nt: TGCGCCAGCAGTGAGGGAAGCGGGAGTAACTACAATGAGCAGTTCTTC

d_gene: TRBD2
j_gene: TRBJ2-1
abundance: NA
v_gene: TRBV28
CDR3aa: CASTLLAGGLNEQFF
CDR3nt: TGTGCCAGCACCCTACTAGCGGGAGGGCTTAATGAGCAGTTCTTC

d_gene: NA
j_gene: TRBJ1-1
abundance: many
v_gene: TRBV6-1
CDR3aa: CASRPTDSTLRTEAFF
CDR3nt: TGTGCCAGCAGACCCACGGACAGTACTCTGAGAACTGAAGCTTTCTTT

d_gene: NA
j_gene: TRBJ1-5
abundance: many
v_gene: TRBV6-2/TRBV6-3
CDR3aa: CASSLRGRGQPQHF
CDR3nt: TGTGCCAGCAGTCTCCGGGGACGGGGACAGCCCCAGCATTTT

d_gene: TRBD1
j_gene: TRBJ2-1
abundance: many
v_gene: TRBV24-1
CDR3aa: CATSDLGTGTNEQFF
CDR3nt: TGTGCCACCAGTGATTTGGGGACAGGGACGAATGAGCAGTTCTTC